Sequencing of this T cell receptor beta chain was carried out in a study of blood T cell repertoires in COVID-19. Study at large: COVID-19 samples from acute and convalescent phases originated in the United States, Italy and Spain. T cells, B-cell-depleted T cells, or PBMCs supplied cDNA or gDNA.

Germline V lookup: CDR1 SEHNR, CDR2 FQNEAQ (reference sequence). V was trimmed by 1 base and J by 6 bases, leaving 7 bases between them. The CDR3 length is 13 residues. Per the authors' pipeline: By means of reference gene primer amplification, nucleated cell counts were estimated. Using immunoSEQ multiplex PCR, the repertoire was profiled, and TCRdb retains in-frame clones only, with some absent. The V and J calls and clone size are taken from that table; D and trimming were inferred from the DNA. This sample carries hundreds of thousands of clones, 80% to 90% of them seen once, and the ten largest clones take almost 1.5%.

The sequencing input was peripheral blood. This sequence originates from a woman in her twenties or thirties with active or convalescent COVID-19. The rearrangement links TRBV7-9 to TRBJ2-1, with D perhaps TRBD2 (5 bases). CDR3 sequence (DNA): TGTGCCAGCAGCTTAGAACTAGGCAATGAGCAGTTCTTC. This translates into CASSLELGNEQFF.